Shown below are 25 T cell receptor beta chains from a single sample sequenced in a study of immune cell composition in non-small cell lung cancer. The repertoire was sequenced with immunoSEQ multiplex PCR; TCRdb's copy has only in-frame clones and lacks some. The sample has 2,100 or so clones; approximately 72% are singletons. The sequencing sample was made of lung tumor tissue. Receptors originate from a human donor with non-small cell lung cancer.

This chain uses TRBV11-3 with TRBJ2-2; a weak D match, TRBD2 (6 bases). The germline V and J ends were trimmed by 3 bases and 6 bases, with 8 bases remaining between them. Germline V gene sequence: CDR1 SGHNT, CDR2 YENEEA. The CDR3 runs 13 residues. The CDR3 loop reads CASSFTGAGELFF. In DNA form, the CDR3 reads TGTGCCAGCAGCTTCACGGGAGCCGGGGAGCTGTTTTTT.

The gene calls are TRBV7-9 and TRBJ2-1; D might be TRBD2 (7 bases). V lost 3 bases to trimming and J lost 4 bases, with 25 bases between them. Per germline, CDR1 SEHNR and CDR2 FQNEAQ (reference sequence). The CDR3 is 19 amino acids. CDR3 DNA: TGTGCCAGCAGCTTCGGTAGGGGGGGAGCTAGCGGAATATACAATGAGCAGTTCTTC. As protein: CASSFGRGGASGIYNEQFF.

The chain couples TRBV6-4 to TRBJ1-2; D remains ambiguous. The CDR3 consists of 14 residues. Germline V gene lookup returns CDR1 MRHNA and CDR2 SNTAGT. With 6 bases removed from V and 0 bases from J, the gap between germline ends came to 11 bases. The CDR3 region is CASSPDGTNYGYTF. CDR3 coding DNA: TGTGCCAGCAGCCCCGACGGGACTAACTATGGCTACACCTTC.

This clone rates as large. This chain connects TRBV5-4 to TRBJ2-2, with 7 bases lining up with TRBD2. The CDR3 runs 15 residues. Germline CDR1 SGHNT, CDR2 YYREEE (reference sequence). The V and J ends lost 2 bases and 7 bases, in that order; junction bases with no gene match: 8. Written as DNA, the CDR3 is TGTGCCAGCAGCTTTAGGGAGGGCCTGATCGGGGAGCTGTTTTTT. Encoded protein: CASSFREGLIGELFF.

The gene calls are TRBV5-8 and TRBJ2-6, with TRBD2 matching 7 bases. Per the germline V gene, CDR1 is SGHTS and CDR2 is YDEGEE. V gave up 5 bases and J gave up 0 bases; unmatched junction bases: 5. CDR3 length: 16 amino acids. CDR3 sequence: CASREGGYSGANVLTF. The DNA for the CDR3 is TGTGCCAGCAGGGAGGGAGGGTACTCTGGGGCCAACGTCCTGACTTTC. Based on the CDR3 plus reference TRBV5-8 and TRBJ2-6, the full variable domain is EAGVTQSPTHLIKTRGQQATLRCSPISGHTSVYWYQQALGLGLQFLLWYDEGEERNRGNFPPRFSGRQFPNYSSELNVNALELEDSALYLCASREGGYSGANVLTFGAGSRLTVL.

CDR3 in amino acids: CASRDRAFGQYF. CDR3 nucleotide sequence: TGTGCCAGCAGGGACAGGGCCTTTGGGCAGTACTTC. The chain employs TRBV27 and TRBJ2-7, with 8 bases matching TRBD1. Germline V CDR1 and CDR2: MNHEY, SMNVEV (reference sequence). V lost 6 bases to trimming and J lost 9 bases; unmatched junction nucleotides: 7. The CDR3 is made up of 12 amino acids.

This rearrangement joins TRBV7-3 to TRBJ2-1, with 11 bases matching TRBD2. The V gene's germline CDR1 is SGHTA and CDR2 FQGTGA. CDR3 length equals 18 residues. Trimming removed 2 bases from V and 5 bases from J; junction bases left unmatched: 11. The CDR3 region has the DNA TGTGCCAGCAGCTTACCCCCCCTTCTAGCGGGGGGAGACAATGAGCAGTTCTTC. It encodes CASSLPPLLAGGDNEQFF. The full variable domain, in which reference TRBV7-3 and TRBJ2-1 provide the parts outside the CDR3, is GAGVSQTPSNKVTEKGKYVELRCDPISGHTALYWYRQSLGQGPEFLIYFQGTGAADDSGLPNDRFFAVRPEGSVSTLKIQRTERGDSAVYLCASSLPPLLAGGDNEQFFGPGTRLTVL.

This clone has more than one count but fewer than ten. The CDR3 DNA reads as TGTGCCACTCAAGACAGGACTCAAAATGGCTACACCTTC. Protein product: CATQDRTQNGYTF. The chain is built from TRBV6-5 and TRBJ1-2, with TRBD1 as a possible D gene (6 bases). Germline loops: CDR1 MNHEY, CDR2 SVGAGI. Trimming removed 10 bases at V and 6 bases at J, with 18 bases between. The length of the CDR3 is 13 residues.

This chain connects TRBV20-1 to TRBJ1-2, with D perhaps matching TRBD1 (5 bases). The CDR3 extends over 9 amino acids. Looked up from germline, CDR1 is DFQATT and CDR2 is SNEGSKA (reference sequence). CDR3 protein: CSAGGGYTF. The CDR3 bases are TGCAGCGCGGGGGGTGGCTACACCTTC.

In this sample, this clone turned up a few times. The chain employs TRBV28 and TRBJ2-7; tentative D call: TRBD1 (6 bases). This CDR3 is built from 14 residues. V lost 2 bases to trimming and J lost 3 bases, with 11 bases between them. Germline CDR1 and CDR2: MDHEN and SYDVKM. CDR3 loop: CASSLGQSHYEQYF. In DNA, the CDR3 is TGTGCCAGCAGTTTAGGACAGAGCCACTACGAGCAGTACTTC. Looking up the rest from reference TRBV28 and TRBJ2-7 gives the full variable domain: DVKVTQSSRYLVKRTGEKVFLECVQDMDHENMFWYRQDPGLGLRLIYFSYDVKMKEKGDIPEGYSVSREKKERFSLILESASTNQTSMYLCASSLGQSHYEQYFGPGTRLTVT.

This clone was observed a few times. This chain links TRBV25-1 with TRBJ2-3; 9 bases match TRBD1. V lost 6 bases and J lost 3; bases outside the gene matches: 7. Germline V lookup: CDR1 MGHDK, CDR2 SYGVNS. This CDR3 spans 15 amino acids. The CDR3 loop reads CASRDRGVGTDTQYF. As DNA, the CDR3 is TGTGCCAGCAGGGACAGGGGTGTGGGTACAGATACGCAGTATTTT. Together with reference TRBV25-1 and TRBJ2-3, the CDR3 gives the full variable domain: EADIYQTPRYLVIGTGKKITLECSQTMGHDKMYWYQQDPGMELHLIHYSYGVNSTEKGDLSSESTVSRIRTEHFPLTLESARPSHTSQYLCASRDRGVGTDTQYFGPGTRLTVL.

The chain joins TRBV18 to TRBJ1-1; unclear D gene. This CDR3 is built from 13 residues. Trimming took off 6 bases at V and 5 bases at J, with 13 bases between the two ends. Germline V gene lookup returns CDR1 KGHSH and CDR2 LQKENI. The CDR3 loop is CASSPTYLTEAFF. CDR3 sequence (DNA): TGTGCCAGCTCCCCCACATACCTGACTGAAGCTTTCTTT.

The chain recombines TRBV19 with TRBJ1-5, with 9 bases aligning to TRBD1. CDR3 length: 15 amino acids. The junction had 6 bases not matched to a gene; V was cut back by 3 bases and J by 6 bases. The V gene's germline CDR1 is LNHDA and CDR2 SQIVND (reference sequence). In DNA, the CDR3 is TGTGCCAGTAGTATGGGACAGGGACGGGTTCAGCCCCAGCATTTT. Translated: CASSMGQGRVQPQHF.

This clone was seen only a few times. The chain combines TRBV19 with TRBJ1-1; D remains ambiguous. Germline V gene data show CDR1 as LNHDA and CDR2 as SQIVND (reference sequence). The V end lost 7 bases, the J end lost 2 bases, and 20 bases lay between the germline ends. The CDR3 spans 16 residues. CDR3 region: CASTLAYLARNTEAFF. CDR3 nucleotide sequence: TGTGCCAGTACATTGGCATACCTGGCTCGTAACACTGAAGCTTTCTTT.

The chain joins TRBV2 to TRBJ1-2; TRBD1 is a possible D gene (5 bases). Trimming shortened V by 0 bases and J by 4 bases, and 12 bases separated the two germline ends. In germline, CDR1 is SNHLY, CDR2 FYNNEI. The CDR3 spans 15 residues. The CDR3 DNA reads as TGTGCCAGCAGTGAAGCGCGGGGGGGTACCTATGGCTACACCTTC. It translates to CASSEARGGTYGYTF.

This clone was picked up a small number of times. The CDR3 loop is CASSPGTSGGEETQYF. The CDR3 bases are TGTGCCAGCAGCCCAGGGACTAGCGGGGGGGAGGAGACCCAGTACTTC. The J gene is TRBJ2-5, the V gene TRBV11-2; 16 nucleotides line up with TRBD2. CDR3 size: 16 residues. Germline-derived CDR1 and CDR2 are SGHAT and FQNNGV. The junction had 5 bases not matched to a gene; V was cut back by 5 bases and J by 5 bases.

The chain uses TRBV30 and TRBJ1-2; 8 bases line up with TRBD1. V trimming: 5 bases; J trimming: 7 bases; junction bases outside the gene matches: 9. Per germline, CDR1 GTSNPN and CDR2 SVGIG (reference sequence). The CDR3 is 13 amino acids. The CDR3 region has the DNA TGTGCCTGGCGTCAGGGGGCGGAGAGTGGCTACACCTTC. Translating gives CAWRQGAESGYTF.

The J gene is TRBJ1-1, the V gene TRBV6-1, with D tentatively TRBD1 (6 bases). CDR1 MNHNS and CDR2 SASEGT come from the germline V gene. This CDR3 spans 19 amino acids. The V gene lost 1 base and the J gene lost 1 base, with 22 bases spanning the gap. For the CDR3, the DNA is TGTGCCAGCAGTGAAGGGGTCAGGGGTAGGTTGAAGTGGAACACTGAAGCTTTCTTT. It translates to CASSEGVRGRLKWNTEAFF.

The chain has TRBV7-9 and TRBJ2-1; 9 bases fit TRBD2. Germline CDR1 and CDR2: SEHNR and FQNEAQ (reference sequence). The CDR3 has 17 residues. V dropped 5 bases and J dropped 7; count of bases not matched to a gene: 15. The DNA for the CDR3 is TGTGCCAGCAGCCCCTGGGGTACTAGCGGGCAAAGGAATGAGCAGTTCTTC. Protein sequence: CASSPWGTSGQRNEQFF.

This chain connects TRBV5-4 to TRBJ2-3; maybe TRBD1 (7 bases). Per germline, CDR1 SGHNT and CDR2 YYREEE (reference sequence). Trimming removed 4 bases at V and 3 bases at J, with 12 bases between. The CDR3 spans 14 residues. The chain's CDR3 is CASSQTGRTDTQYF. The DNA of the CDR3 is TGTGCCAGCAGCCAGACAGGGAGGACAGATACGCAGTATTTT.

The chain recombines TRBV19 with TRBJ1-2, with a tentative D call TRBD1 (6 bases). V was shortened by 4 bases and J by 8 bases, with 23 bases between the two germline ends. This CDR3 is 16 amino acids long. Germline V gene lookup returns CDR1 LNHDA and CDR2 SQIVND (reference sequence). This chain's CDR3 is CASSTQLRGAEGGYTF. Here the CDR3 DNA reads TGTGCCAGTAGTACCCAACTCAGGGGCGCGGAAGGAGGCTACACCTTC. The variable domain in full, completed from reference TRBV19 and TRBJ1-2, reads DGGITQSPKYLFRKEGQNVTLSCEQNLNHDAMYWYRQDPGQGLRLIYYSQIVNDFQKGDIAEGYSVSREKKESFPLTVTSAQKNPTAFYLCASSTQLRGAEGGYTFGSGTRLTVV.

The chain has TRBV30 and TRBJ1-5, with D maybe TRBD1 (5 bases). Germline V gene sequence: CDR1 GTSNPN, CDR2 SVGIG (reference sequence). The CDR3 totals 12 residues. The V and J ends lost 5 bases and 3 bases respectively, with 8 bases between them. The CDR3 sequence is CAWGRVNQPQHF. The CDR3 DNA reads TGTGCCTGGGGCAGGGTCAATCAGCCCCAGCATTTT.

The rearrangement joins TRBV6-5 to TRBJ1-2; 9 bases are a match to TRBD1. V was clipped by 5 bases and J by 5 bases; unmatched bases: 9. This CDR3 contains 15 residues. Germline V gene lookup returns CDR1 MNHEY and CDR2 SVGAGI. The CDR3, as DNA: TGTGCCAGCAGTAATGCCGGGACAGGGAGTTATGGCTACACCTTC. This sequence encodes CASSNAGTGSYGYTF.

The rearrangement links TRBV7-2 to TRBJ2-1, with 10 nucleotides matching TRBD1. CDR1 and CDR2 (germline): SGHTA, FQGNSA. V lost 5 bases and J lost 0; bases outside the gene matches: 4. This CDR3 comprises 16 residues. CDR3 sequence: CASSMRTGGSYNEQFF. The CDR3 DNA reads as TGTGCCAGCAGCATGCGGACAGGGGGCTCCTACAATGAGCAGTTCTTC.

There are a few counts of this clone. The rearrangement uses TRBV5-1 and TRBJ2-6, with 10 bases fitting TRBD1. Per germline, CDR1 SGHRS and CDR2 YFSETQ. V trimming: 4 bases; J trimming: 4 bases; junction bases outside the gene matches: 14. This CDR3 spans 19 amino acids. CDR3 in amino acids: CASSPTGTGVVWGANVLTF. CDR3 bases: TGCGCCAGCAGCCCGACGGGGACAGGGGTTGTTTGGGGGGCCAACGTCCTGACTTTC.